This T cell receptor beta chain emerged from a study of CD8 T cells in ankylosing spondylitis (dated by TCRdb to the late 2010s). Turning to the overall study: The study profiled T cell receptor beta repertoires in healthy donors and ankylosing spondylitis patients to find disease-linked TCR variants. Peripheral blood samples were taken, and synovial fluid was additionally collected from ankylosing spondylitis patients. The full study cohort comprised approximately 23 ankylosing spondylitis patients and 85 to 120 healthy donors.

This clonotype was counted ten times or more. No antigen is known for it. It has no much larger one-base neighbor in the sample; base qualities were not kept. General study outcomes and caveats: Blood from ankylosing spondylitis patients appeared to be characterized by a TCR beta motif made up of about 8 highly homologous amino acid variants. Some motif variants were previously reported in synovial fluid and blood of reactive arthritis patients, suggesting common disease-initiation mechanisms. Significant enrichment of the disease-linked clones was reported in matched synovial fluid samples from ankylosing spondylitis patients. The disease-linked clones showed a CD8+ phenotype and occurred at relatively low frequencies in peripheral blood.

The germline V gene gives CDR1 as SGHRS and CDR2 as YFSETQ. The CDR3 numbers 14 residues from cysteine through phenylalanine. Only the CDR3 DNA stays, 42 bases, in frame from base 1. A distance of 9 bases separates the germline ends of V and J, which lose 0 bases and 6 bases respectively. The sequencer was an Illumina HiSeq 2500. TCR beta libraries were prepared by quantitative 5'-RACE with molecular barcodes. The paper's data handling went like this. A new computational method, built on a probabilistic model of VDJ rearrangement, was used to identify disease-linked TCR variants. The public sequencing data were trimmed at Q25 with fastp and processed into clonotypes with MiXCR by TCRdb, which kept only in-frame beta chains. Each record represents a unique CDR3 protein, reported with the most common genes and DNA among its rows. These V and J calls rely on TCRdb rather than the paper's analysis. This sample comprises approximately 130,000 distinct CDR3 sequences, roughly an eighth of them detected only once. The top ten clones comprise 3.5% to 5% of the sample.

This TCR was sampled from a female donor with ankylosing spondylitis or in good health (not recorded which). Here the chain combines TRBV5-1 and TRBJ2-2, with the D gene not confidently named. The sample comprised blood, either unsorted or a sorted T cell fraction (not recorded which). CDR3 reads: CASSLVTASGELFF. The nucleotide sequence reads as follows: TGCGCCAGCAGCTTGGTTACAGCCTCCGGGGAGCTGTTTTTT.